The 31 T cell receptor beta chains presented below share a single source sample, sequenced in a study of cytomegalovirus exposure and HLA in healthy donors. PCR involved 60 Vbeta and 13 Jbeta primers. Generated by immunoSEQ multiplex PCR, the TCRdb table keeps only in-frame clones and is missing some. The sample lists nearly 200,000 clones, over 75% seen once, with 0.098% in the top ten. The sample taken for sequencing was PBMCs. The receptors derive from a boy aged 2-9 years in good health and CMV-seronegative.

This clone was found once. The V gene is TRBV21-1, the J gene TRBJ2-7; the table names TRBD2, a call not compared with the DNA. TRBV21-1 is shown as a pseudogene. CDR3 length: 17 amino acids. The DNA for the CDR3 is TGTGCCAGCAGCCGGGGTTTTAGGAGTCTAGGCTGGTACGAGCAGTACTTC. This codes for CASSRGFRSLGWYEQYF.

In its sample, this clone was seen once. Written as DNA, the CDR3 is TGTGCCAGCAGTGACCCCACCCGCGGGGGGGTCGGGGAGCTGTTTTTT. Protein sequence: CASSDPTRGGVGELFF. V and J are TRBV6-4 and TRBJ2-2; 9 nucleotides match TRBD2. The CDR3 is 16 residues long. V shed 2 bases, J shed 7 bases, and the junction held 8 bases outside the gene matches. Germline values: CDR1 MRHNA, CDR2 SNTAGT.

V gene TRBV6-5 combines with J gene TRBJ1-2, with D possibly matching TRBD1 (5 bases). The CDR3 is 14 amino acids. CDR1 and CDR2 (germline): MNHEY, SVGAGI. The germline V and J ends were trimmed by 6 bases and 4 bases, with 15 bases remaining between them. The CDR3: CASRYGPGPYGYTF. CDR3 in DNA: TGTGCCAGCAGATACGGTCCAGGGCCCTATGGCTACACCTTC.

This chain uses TRBV19 with TRBJ1-1; TRBD1 aligns across 8 bases. The CDR3 loop spans 14 amino acids. Germline V gives CDR1 LNHDA, CDR2 SQIVND (reference sequence). The V gene end was trimmed by 2 bases and the J gene end by 3 bases; junction bases not matched to a gene: 2. This CDR3 is CASSIMDRDTEAFF. The CDR3 DNA sequence: TGTGCCAGTAGTATAATGGACAGGGACACTGAAGCTTTCTTT.

The J gene is TRBJ2-5, the V gene TRBV4-1; 12 bases line up with TRBD2. Trimming removed 0 bases from V and 3 bases from J; junction bases left unmatched: 2. CDR1 is MGHRA, CDR2 YSYEKL, per germline. The length of the CDR3 is 16 residues. The CDR3 DNA reads TGCGCCAGCAGCCAAGAGCTAGCGGGGGGGAAAGAGACCCAGTACTTC. Its protein is CASSQELAGGKETQYF.

The table lists this clone with a few counts. The V gene is TRBV4-2, the J gene TRBJ2-1; tentative D call: TRBD2 (5 bases). The V and J ends lost 2 bases and 4 bases respectively, with 15 bases between them. Per germline, CDR1 LGHNA and CDR2 YNFKEQ. CDR3 length: 16 residues. DNA for the CDR3: TGTGCCAGCAGCCAACTCGGGGTCCAATCGTACAATGAGCAGTTCTTC. Its translation: CASSQLGVQSYNEQFF.

The chain is built from TRBV7-2 and TRBJ1-5; no reliable D call. Germline V gene sequence: CDR1 SGHTA, CDR2 FQGNSA. The CDR3 has 13 amino acids. Trimming cost V 8 bases and J 4 bases, with 12 bases left between them. The CDR3 loop is CASRAALNQPQHF. Here the CDR3 DNA reads TGTGCCAGCCGCGCGGCCCTGAATCAGCCCCAGCATTTT.

Written as DNA, the CDR3 is TGTGCCAGCAGTTACCCGGGGACAGCCACTTACTATGGCTACACCTTC. This encodes CASSYPGTATYYGYTF. This chain connects TRBV6-6 to TRBJ1-2, with 7 bases that match TRBD1. This CDR3 has 16 residues. Looked up from germline, CDR1 is MNHNY and CDR2 is SVGAGI (reference sequence). After removal of 2 bases from V and 3 bases from J, the junction contained 9 bases not matched to a gene.

The rearrangement joins TRBV6-1 to TRBJ2-2; 8 positions match TRBD1. From germline, CDR1 is MNHNS and CDR2 SASEGT. The CDR3 runs to 14 residues. The V segment lost 6 bases and the J segment 7 bases; nucleotides outside the gene matches: 7. CDR3 amino acids: CASRGGRGHGELFF. The CDR3, as DNA: TGTGCCAGCAGGGGTGGCAGGGGGCACGGGGAGCTGTTTTTT.

This chain connects TRBV7-9 to TRBJ2-3; 9 positions match TRBD2. After removal of 1 base from V and 1 base from J, the junction contained 9 bases not matched to a gene. This CDR3 has 18 residues. CDR1 SEHNR and CDR2 FQNEAQ come from the germline V gene (reference sequence). The DNA for the CDR3 is TGTGCCAGCAGCTTAGGCCGGTCACTAGCGGGTGGCACAGATACGCAGTATTTT. Residues: CASSLGRSLAGGTDTQYF.

The V and J genes are TRBV11-2 and TRBJ2-7, with a tentative D call TRBD1 (6 bases). V was cut by 5 bases and J by 4 bases, with 9 bases left in between. This CDR3 is 12 amino acids long. The V gene's germline CDR1 is SGHAT and CDR2 FQNNGV. The CDR3 DNA follows: TGTGCCAGCAGCCCGGGACATTACGAGCAGTACTTC. Protein sequence: CASSPGHYEQYF. Variable domain in full (rest from reference TRBV11-2 and TRBJ2-7): EAGVAQSPRYKIIEKRQSVAFWCNPISGHATLYWYQQILGQGPKLLIQFQNNGVVDDSQLPKDRFSAERLKGVDSTLKIQPAKLEDSAVYLCASSPGHYEQYFGPGTRLTVT.

The chain joins TRBV7-3 to TRBJ2-3, with D maybe TRBD2 (6 bases). Germline CDR1 is SGHTA and CDR2 is FQGTGA. The CDR3 extends over 18 amino acids. V lost 5 bases and J lost 0, with 21 bases in between. The CDR3 sequence is CASSPRPLGGESTDTQYF. CDR3 nucleotide sequence: TGTGCCAGCAGCCCCCGCCCCCTGGGCGGGGAAAGCACAGATACGCAGTATTTT. Complete variable domain (other parts from reference TRBV7-3 and TRBJ2-3): GAGVSQTPSNKVTEKGKYVELRCDPISGHTALYWYRQSLGQGPEFLIYFQGTGAADDSGLPNDRFFAVRPEGSVSTLKIQRTERGDSAVYLCASSPRPLGGESTDTQYFGPGTRLTVL.

The chain is built from TRBV4-1 and TRBJ2-3, with 7 bases that match TRBD1. Trimming took 0 bases from V and 7 from J; bases not matched to a gene: 4. The CDR3 runs to 14 residues. Germline CDR1 reads MGHRA; CDR2 reads YSYEKL. The CDR3 loop reads CASSQDGQAYTQYF. In DNA form, the CDR3 reads TGCGCCAGCAGCCAAGATGGACAGGCCTATACGCAGTATTTT.

V gene TRBV4-2 combines with J gene TRBJ2-5, with 10 bases lining up with TRBD2. Germline loops: CDR1 LGHNA, CDR2 YNFKEQ. V lost 0 bases to trimming and J lost 7 bases; unmatched junction nucleotides: 11. The CDR3 loop spans 17 amino acids. The CDR3, as DNA: TGTGCCAGCAGCCAAGATGTGAGCGGGGGGGCCGAGGCGACCCAGTACTTC. It is translated as CASSQDVSGGAEATQYF.

This rearrangement joins TRBV19 to TRBJ2-7; D is possibly TRBD2 (5 bases). The V and J ends lost 3 bases and 6 bases respectively, with 9 bases between them. The CDR3 is made up of 12 amino acids. CDR1 and CDR2 (germline): LNHDA, SQIVND (reference sequence). The CDR3 spells CASSMVGSEQYF. The CDR3 coding sequence is TGTGCCAGTAGTATGGTAGGGAGCGAGCAGTACTTC.

The chain uses TRBV4-1 and TRBJ1-6, with 9 bases fitting TRBD1. CDR1 MGHRA and CDR2 YSYEKL come from the germline V gene. Trimming took 4 bases from V and 9 from J; bases not matched to a gene: 10. CDR3 length: 16 amino acids. This CDR3 reads CASSPTSGTGSSPLHF. In DNA form, the CDR3 reads TGCGCCAGCAGCCCAACCTCCGGGACAGGGTCTTCACCCCTCCACTTT.

The CDR3 DNA is TGTGCCTGGAGCGGCTTAGGGACAGGGAGGGAAAAACTGTTTTTT. This translates into CAWSGLGTGREKLFF. The chain joins TRBV30 to TRBJ1-4; TRBD1 matches at 9 bases. The CDR3 is 15 residues long. Germline V CDR1 and CDR2: GTSNPN, SVGIG (reference sequence). The trim removed 3 bases at V and 8 bases at J, leaving 10 bases unmatched.

This clone was found once. The chain joins TRBV7-2 to TRBJ2-1; TRBD1 agrees at 7 bases. The CDR3 totals 12 residues. Per germline, CDR1 SGHTA and CDR2 FQGNSA. V trimming: 4 bases; J trimming: 12 bases; junction bases outside the gene matches: 6. The CDR3 coding sequence is TGTGCCAGCAGCTACGAGGGGACAGTGCAGTTCTTC. Protein: CASSYEGTVQFF.

This clone showed up just a few times. V and J are TRBV15 and TRBJ1-2; TRBD1 aligns across 9 bases. The V gene's germline CDR1 is LNHNV and CDR2 YYDKDF (reference sequence). The CDR3 length is 16 residues. J was trimmed by 4 bases and V by 1 base; bases with no gene match: 7. CDR3 residues: CATSRAPQDRGYGYTF. CDR3 in DNA: TGTGCCACCAGCAGAGCCCCCCAGGACAGGGGCTATGGCTACACCTTC.

The chain couples TRBV7-8 to TRBJ2-1; TRBD1 aligns across 8 bases. The ends lost 4 bases at V and 8 bases at J; junction bases unmatched: 4. This CDR3 region has 13 residues. Looked up from germline, CDR1 is SGHVS and CDR2 is FQNEAQ. This chain's CDR3 is CASSSDRGHEQFF. DNA of the CDR3: TGTGCCAGCAGCTCCGACAGGGGCCATGAGCAGTTCTTC.

V is TRBV7-2 and J is TRBJ2-1, with 11 bases identical to TRBD2. Germline assignment: CDR1 SGHTA and CDR2 FQGNSA. With 0 bases clipped from V and 4 bases from J, the junction kept 8 bases outside the gene matches. CDR3 length equals 18 residues. CDR3 protein: CASSLALSSGGLYNEQFF. Written as DNA, the CDR3 is TGTGCCAGCAGCTTAGCCCTCTCTAGCGGGGGGTTATACAATGAGCAGTTCTTC.

A single count supports this clone. V and J are TRBV4-3 and TRBJ1-4; 8 nucleotides line up with TRBD1. Germline loops: CDR1 LGHNA, CDR2 YSLEER. CDR3 size: 15 residues. With 1 base clipped from V and 8 bases from J, the junction kept 6 bases outside the gene matches. The CDR3 loop is CASSQAGTGLEKLFF. DNA of the CDR3: TGCGCCAGCAGCCAAGCCGGGACAGGACTAGAAAAACTGTTTTTT.

This clone was counted a single time. The chain couples TRBV5-4 to TRBJ2-1, with D possibly TRBD1 on 6 matching bases. V lost 5 bases, J lost 6 bases, and 9 bases lay in between. Germline V lookup: CDR1 SGHNT, CDR2 YYREEE (reference sequence). CDR3 length equals 12 residues. The CDR3: CASRLDSNEQFF. Written as DNA, the CDR3 is TGTGCCAGCAGGCTGGACAGCAATGAGCAGTTCTTC.

V gene TRBV5-8 combines with J gene TRBJ2-3; TRBD2 aligns across 7 bases. The V segment lost 5 bases and the J segment 2 bases; nucleotides outside the gene matches: 11. The CDR3 runs to 16 residues. Germline CDR1 and CDR2: SGHTS and YDEGEE. CDR3 DNA sequence: TGTGCCAGCAGACATACCGGGACTATCCTCACAGATACGCAGTATTTT. This translates into CASRHTGTILTDTQYF.

The chain combines TRBV27 with TRBJ1-5; possible D gene TRBD1, 5 bases. The V end lost 4 bases, the J end lost 8 bases, and 12 bases lay between the germline ends. The germline gives CDR1 MNHEY, CDR2 SMNVEV (reference sequence). The CDR3 has 13 residues. CDR3 sequence: CASSSRGLEPQHF. The CDR3 bases are TGTGCCAGCAGTTCGCGGGGCTTAGAGCCCCAGCATTTT.

The V gene is TRBV10-3, the J gene TRBJ2-7, with TRBD1 matching 7 bases. The CDR3 sequence is 14 residues long. J gave up 3 bases and V 10 bases, and 12 bases lay outside the gene matches. CDR1 and CDR2 (germline): ENHRY, SYGVKD. As DNA, the CDR3 is TGTGCCACCTCCTCTGGGACAGATGTCTACGAGCAGTACTTC. This gives the protein CATSSGTDVYEQYF.

The V call is TRBV19, the J call TRBJ1-6; D perhaps matches TRBD1 (5 bases). Between the trimmed V and J ends, which lost 5 bases and 8 bases, there was a span of 7 bases. There are 12 residues in the CDR3. The germline CDR1 and CDR2 sequences are LNHDA and SQIVND (reference sequence). CDR3 nucleotides: TGTGCCAGTAGTGAAGGGGATTCACCCCTCCACTTT. Translating it yields CASSEGDSPLHF.

The DNA of the CDR3 is TGCGCCAGCAGTTCAGGGGGTGGAAACACCATATATTTT. Amino acid sequence: CASSSGGGNTIYF. V gene TRBV5-1 combines with J gene TRBJ1-3; 7 bases line up with TRBD1. The germline CDR1 and CDR2 sequences are SGHRS and YFSETQ. J lost 3 bases, V lost 5 bases, and 2 bases had no gene match. This CDR3 is 13 amino acids long.

This chain connects TRBV5-1 to TRBJ1-1; D is unresolved. The V gene's germline CDR1 is SGHRS and CDR2 YFSETQ. The CDR3 is made up of 12 amino acids. V was trimmed by 4 bases and J by 7 bases, leaving 11 bases between them. CDR3 DNA: TGCGCCAGCAGCCCTCGCCCGGGTGAAGCTTTCTTT. Protein product: CASSPRPGEAFF.

This rearrangement joins TRBV15 to TRBJ1-2, with TRBD1 identical over 7 bases. The CDR3 runs 16 residues. Trimming took 1 base from V and 0 from J; bases not matched to a gene: 5. CDR1 and CDR2 from the germline V gene are LNHNV and YYDKDF (reference sequence). The CDR3 DNA reads TGTGCCACCAGCAGAGGACGGGGGACAGCTAACTATGGCTACACCTTC. Encoded protein: CATSRGRGTANYGYTF.

V and J are TRBV4-3 and TRBJ1-4; a weak D match, TRBD1 (5 bases). CDR1 LGHNA and CDR2 YSLEER come from the germline V gene. Trimming removed 4 bases from V and 3 bases from J, with 12 bases in between. The CDR3 covers 15 residues. The CDR3 spells CASSLGRGANEKLFF. The CDR3 DNA reads TGCGCCAGCAGCCTTGGTAGGGGTGCTAATGAAAAACTGTTTTTT.